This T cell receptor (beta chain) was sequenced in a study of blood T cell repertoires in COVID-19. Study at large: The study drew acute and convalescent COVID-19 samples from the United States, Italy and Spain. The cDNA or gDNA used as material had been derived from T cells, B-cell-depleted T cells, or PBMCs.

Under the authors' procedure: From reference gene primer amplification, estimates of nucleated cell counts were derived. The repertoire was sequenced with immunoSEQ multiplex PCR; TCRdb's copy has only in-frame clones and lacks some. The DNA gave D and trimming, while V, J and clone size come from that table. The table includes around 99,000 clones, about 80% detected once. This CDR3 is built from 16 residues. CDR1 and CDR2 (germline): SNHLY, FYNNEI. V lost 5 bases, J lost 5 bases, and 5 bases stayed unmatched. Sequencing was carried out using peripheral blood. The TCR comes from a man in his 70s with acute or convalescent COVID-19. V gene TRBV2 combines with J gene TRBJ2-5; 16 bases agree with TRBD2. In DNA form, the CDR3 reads TGTGCCAGCAGTTCGGGACTAGCGGGGGGGTACGAGACCCAGTACTTC. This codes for CASSSGLAGGYETQYF.